The following is a TCR beta chain sequence with its context. The data stem from a study of blood T cell repertoires in COVID-19. Looking at the study overall: The study drew acute and convalescent COVID-19 samples from the United States, Italy and Spain.

Original processing methods: Amplification of reference gene primers provided the estimated nucleated cell counts. Method: immunoSEQ multiplex PCR; TCRdb's copy keeps in-frame clones and lacks some. V, J and clone size are taken as reported in that table, and D and trimming were inferred from the DNA itself. The profile shows fewer than 400,000 clones, about 87% of them singletons. Germline CDR1 SGDLS, CDR2 YYNGEE. With 0 bases removed from V and 6 bases from J, the gap between germline ends came to 13 bases. The CDR3 extends over 14 amino acids. Symptom resolution, clearance, or two negative PCRs marked donors in Cohort 3 as recovered.

Material: PBMCs or T cells enriched from blood (not recorded which). The clonotype originates from a man aged 30 to 39 who had recovered from COVID-19. The V and J genes are TRBV9 and TRBJ2-7, with a possible D match to TRBD1 (6 bases). The CDR3 coding sequence is TGTGCCAGCAGCGTAGGCTCAGGGGAAAGCGAGCAGTACTTC. Translation gives CASSVGSGESEQYF.